The 12 T cell receptor beta chains given below trace back to one sample, sequenced in a study of T-cell reconstitution after alpha-beta-depleted transplantation in children. A library of TCRbeta sequences, prepared with unique molecular identifiers, was generated. TCRdb re-called the PCR reads through MiXCR, storing one row per CDR3 protein. The sample shows 230,000 or so distinct CDR3 sequences, about 9.6% of them seen only once. Sample: PBMCs from the stem cell graft donor, taken from the stem cell graft. The receptors shown here come from a human donor who donated a stem cell graft to a child with SCID.

This clonotype was observed many times. The chain joins TRBV4-2 to TRBJ2-1; TRBD1 matches 8 bases. Germline V gene data show CDR1 as LGHNA and CDR2 as YNFKEQ. The CDR3 is made up of 15 amino acids. V trimming: 0 bases; J trimming: 8 bases; junction bases outside the gene matches: 6. This CDR3 reads CASSQDGSGGDEQFF. The CDR3 bases are TGTGCCAGCAGCCAAGACGGTTCAGGGGGCGATGAGCAGTTCTTC.

The V gene is TRBV18, the J gene TRBJ2-3, with 8 bases that match TRBD1. CDR1 KGHSH and CDR2 LQKENI come from the germline V gene. The J segment lost 0 bases and the V segment lost 2 bases, leaving 10 bases of the junction unmatched. The CDR3 has 18 residues. The CDR3 DNA is TGTGCCAGCTCACCAGGAGACAGGGGCAGCACTAGCACAGATACGCAGTATTTT. Protein sequence: CASSPGDRGSTSTDTQYF.

This clonotype came up many times. The V and J genes are TRBV11-2 and TRBJ1-6; D is ambiguous. Germline CDR1 and CDR2: SGHAT and FQNNGV. The CDR3 runs 19 residues. V dropped 4 bases and J dropped 0 bases, with 19 bases sitting between them. The CDR3 DNA is TGTGCCAGCAGCTCTACCCCGAAAGGGTTCGGCTCCTATAATTCACCCCTCCACTTT. Protein product: CASSSTPKGFGSYNSPLHF. The whole variable domain, remainder taken from reference TRBV11-2 and TRBJ1-6, is EAGVAQSPRYKIIEKRQSVAFWCNPISGHATLYWYQQILGQGPKLLIQFQNNGVVDDSQLPKDRFSAERLKGVDSTLKIQPAKLEDSAVYLCASSSTPKGFGSYNSPLHFGNGTRLTVT.

The table lists this clonotype with many counts. This chain joins TRBV27 and TRBJ2-3, with 12 nucleotides matching TRBD2. This CDR3 has 16 amino acids. The V gene end was trimmed by 4 bases and the J gene end by 4 bases; junction bases not matched to a gene: 6. Germline CDR1 reads MNHEY; CDR2 reads SMNVEV (reference sequence). The CDR3 sequence is CASSSLAGGFADTQYF. CDR3 bases: TGTGCCAGCAGTTCCCTAGCGGGGGGGTTCGCAGATACGCAGTATTTT.

This clonotype showed up many times. The chain employs TRBV7-2 and TRBJ2-5; 7 bases agree with TRBD2. The CDR3 is 15 residues long. V was pared by 2 bases and J by 5 bases, with 8 bases of the junction left unmatched. Germline-derived CDR1 and CDR2 are SGHTA and FQGNSA. CDR3 in amino acids: CASSLNPGRGETQYF. Here the CDR3 DNA reads TGTGCCAGCAGCTTAAATCCGGGGAGGGGTGAGACCCAGTACTTC.

In its sample, this clonotype was seen many times. This chain connects TRBV7-8 to TRBJ2-1; tentative D call: TRBD2 (5 bases). The CDR3 contains 16 residues. Trimming pared 7 bases from V and 5 bases from J, leaving 21 bases between. From germline, CDR1 is SGHVS and CDR2 FQNEAQ. The CDR3 region has the DNA TGTGCCAGCACCCCGACCCTAGCATCTTTCAACAATGAGCAGTTCTTC. This gives the protein CASTPTLASFNNEQFF. Using reference TRBV7-8 and TRBJ2-1 for the parts outside the CDR3, the full variable domain is GAGVSQSPRYKVAKRGQDVALRCDPISGHVSLFWYQQALGQGPEFLTYFQNEAQLDKSGLPSDRFFAERPEGSVSTLKIQRTQQEDSAVYLCASTPTLASFNNEQFFGPGTRLTVL.

This clonotype was counted many times. The V and J genes are TRBV5-1 and TRBJ2-7; D call uncertain. The germline V gene encodes CDR1 SGHRS and CDR2 YFSETQ. This CDR3 has 12 amino acids. Between the trimmed V and J ends, which lost 4 bases and 5 bases, there was a span of 10 bases. The CDR3 sequence: CASSPPGDEQYF. The CDR3 DNA reads as TGCGCCAGCAGCCCCCCAGGAGACGAGCAGTACTTC. Combining the CDR3 with reference TRBV5-1 and TRBJ2-7 gives the whole variable domain KAGVTQTPRYLIKTRGQQVTLSCSPISGHRSVSWYQQTPGQGLQFLFEYFSETQRNKGNFPGRFSGRQFSNSRSEMNVSTLELGDSALYLCASSPPGDEQYFGPGTRLTVT.

The table lists this clonotype with many counts. V gene TRBV5-1 combines with J gene TRBJ2-1; D may be TRBD2 (6 bases). The CDR3 length is 16 residues. V lost 0 bases, J lost 0 bases, and 10 bases lay in between. Germline CDR1 is SGHRS and CDR2 is YFSETQ. CDR3 in amino acids: CASSLGGTSSYNEQFF. In nucleotides, the CDR3 is TGCGCCAGCAGCTTGGGCGGGACTTCCTCCTACAATGAGCAGTTCTTC.

This clonotype was recorded once. V is TRBV6-1 and J is TRBJ1-2, with D maybe TRBD1 (5 bases). Deletions cut 5 bases from V and 8 bases from J, with 12 bases between. Per germline, CDR1 MNHNS and CDR2 SASEGT. The CDR3 is 12 amino acids. The CDR3 DNA follows: TGTGCCAGCAGTAGTTCACAGGTCGGCTACACCTTC. Its protein product is CASSSSQVGYTF.

This clonotype was seen ten or more times. The chain joins TRBV12-3 or TRBV12-4 to TRBJ1-5; 11 nucleotides agree with TRBD1. The CDR3 is 15 amino acids. Losses at the gene ends were 5 bases for V and 6 bases for J; bases not matched to a gene: 6. The CDR3 nucleotides read TGTGCCAGCAGTGAGGACAGGGGGCTGGTTCAGCCCCAGCATTTT. This gives the protein CASSEDRGLVQPQHF.

In its sample, this clonotype was seen many times. The chain links TRBV15 to TRBJ2-5; D is undetermined. The V gene's germline CDR1 is LNHNV and CDR2 YYDKDF (reference sequence). This CDR3 comprises 14 residues. Trimming removed 0 bases at V and 4 bases at J, with 9 bases between. The CDR3 loop reads CATSRDLWGETQYF. The CDR3 region has the DNA TGTGCCACCAGCAGAGATCTCTGGGGAGAGACCCAGTACTTC. The variable domain in full, with the rest retrieved from reference TRBV15 and TRBJ2-5, is DAMVIQNPRYQVTQFGKPVTLSCSQTLNHNVMYWYQQKSSQAPKLLFHYYDKDFNNEADTPDNFQSRRPNTSFCFLDIRSPGLGDTAMYLCATSRDLWGETQYFGPGTRLLVL.

This clonotype has ten or more counts. The chain couples TRBV12-3 or TRBV12-4 to TRBJ2-1, with D perhaps TRBD2 (5 bases). Trimming cost V 3 bases and J 1 base, with 13 bases left between them. The CDR3 is 16 amino acids. CDR3 sequence reads: CASSFRTGTSYNEQFF. CDR3 bases: TGTGCCAGCAGTTTTAGGACGGGAACATCCTACAATGAGCAGTTCTTC.